Sequencing of this TCR beta chain was carried out in a study of T cell responses to AZD1222 COVID-19 vaccine. Pooling covered second doses at about 4 or about 12 weeks. From germline, CDR1 is KGHDR and CDR2 SFDVKD. The CDR3 has 20 residues. Trimming cost V 4 bases and J 5 bases, with 30 bases left between them. Generated by immunoSEQ multiplex PCR, the TCRdb table keeps only in-frame clones and is missing some. The sample gives approximately 110,000 clones, 92% of which show up once; more than 6% is in the top ten. The chain carries TRBV24-1 and TRBJ2-3, with TRBD1 as a possible D gene (5 bases). The clonotype was recovered from an adult who received the AZD1222 COVID-19 vaccine. Source: peripheral blood, taken 28 days after the second AZD1222 dose. The CDR3 nucleotides are TGTGCCACCAGTGACCGGGCCGGTTTTGGGGCTACCGGGTCGATAGATACGCAGTATTTT. Encoded protein: CATSDRAGFGATGSIDTQYF.